Given below is one T cell receptor beta chain in context. Assay: immunoSEQ multiplex PCR; the TCRdb copy retains only in-frame clones and omits some. The sample lists tens of thousands of clones, roughly 84% occurring once. Germline V gene sequence: CDR1 MDHEN, CDR2 SYDVKM. The CDR3 spans 13 residues. The V and J ends lost 6 bases and 4 bases respectively, with 12 bases between them. The data were obtained in a study of sequential checkpoint blockade in melanoma. Across the study: Arm A got nivolumab then ipilimumab; arm B the reverse, 1:1. Each arm's sequence ended with maintenance nivolumab.

As to treatment: randomized to nivolumab then ipilimumab (arm A) or the reverse (arm B). None of the patients previously received DNA-damaging chemotherapy. Live CD3+CD8+ CD19− CD56− cells were sorted from PBMCs. The chain carries TRBV28 and TRBJ2-5; D is undetermined. This clonotype was sampled from a human donor with melanoma. The material was CD8+ T cells sorted from blood (inferred from file names), obtained from a patient given nivolumab and ipilimumab in sequence. Here the CDR3 reads CASSGSRRETQYF. The CDR3 nucleotides are TGTGCCAGCAGCGGGTCTCGCCGAGAGACCCAGTACTTC.